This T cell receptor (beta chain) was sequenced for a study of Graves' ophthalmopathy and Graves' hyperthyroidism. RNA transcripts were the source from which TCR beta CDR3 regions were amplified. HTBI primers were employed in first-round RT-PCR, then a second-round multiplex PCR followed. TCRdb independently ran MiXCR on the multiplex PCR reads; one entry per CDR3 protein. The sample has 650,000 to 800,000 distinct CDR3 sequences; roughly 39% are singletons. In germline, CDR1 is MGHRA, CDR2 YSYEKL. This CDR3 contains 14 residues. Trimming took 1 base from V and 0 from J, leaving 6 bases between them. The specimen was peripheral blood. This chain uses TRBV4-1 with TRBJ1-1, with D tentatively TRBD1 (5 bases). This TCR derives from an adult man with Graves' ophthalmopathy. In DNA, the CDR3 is TGCGCCAGCAGCCAAGCGGGGGTGAACACTGAAGCTTTCTTT. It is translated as CASSQAGVNTEAFF.